The next 21 T cell receptor beta chains were all read from a single sample in a study of T cells in Graves' hyperthyroidism and ophthalmopathy. Researchers took RNA transcripts and amplified the TCR beta CDR3 regions from them. Using the HTBI primer set, a first-round RT-PCR was run on the TCR CDR3. TCRdb re-analysed the multiplex PCR reads in MiXCR, keeping a single row per CDR3 protein. The sample shows over 400,000 distinct CDR3 sequences, about 14% of them seen only once. Sequencing input: blood. These receptors originate from a young man with Graves' ophthalmopathy.

This clonotype appeared a single time. This chain links TRBV2 with TRBJ2-1; TRBD1 might be the D (5 bases). CDR1 is SNHLY and CDR2 is FYNNEI in the germline V gene. This CDR3 has 12 residues. V was pared by 3 bases and J by 13 bases, with 13 bases between. The CDR3: CASSEGQWNQFF. In DNA, the CDR3 is TGTGCCAGCAGTGAGGGGCAATGGAATCAGTTCTTC.

The chain links TRBV6-1 to TRBJ1-5, with D perhaps matching TRBD1 (6 bases). Per germline, CDR1 MNHNS and CDR2 SASEGT. The CDR3 sequence is 17 residues long. The germline V and J ends were trimmed by 5 bases and 6 bases, with 23 bases remaining between them. The CDR3 DNA sequence: TGTGCCAGCAGTCAAGAAGTCGGTGGGGGCGACGGTCAGCCCCAGCATTTT. As protein: CASSQEVGGGDGQPQHF.

This clonotype has ten or more counts. The J gene is TRBJ1-1, the V gene TRBV2, with a weak D call TRBD1 (6 bases). Germline V gene data show CDR1 as SNHLY and CDR2 as FYNNEI. Trimming removed 5 bases from V and 5 bases from J, with 12 bases in between. The CDR3 is 13 residues long. The CDR3 nucleotides read TGTGCCAGCAGTACAGGGAGGGGGACTGAAGCTTTCTTT. Amino acid sequence: CASSTGRGTEAFF.

There are many counts of this clonotype. The chain has TRBV2 and TRBJ2-4, with 8 bases matching TRBD2. CDR3 length: 16 residues. V dropped 3 bases and J dropped 2; count of bases not matched to a gene: 6. Germline assignment: CDR1 SNHLY and CDR2 FYNNEI. CDR3 sequence: CASSDVSGISKNIQYF. CDR3 in DNA: TGTGCCAGCAGTGACGTTAGCGGGATATCCAAAAACATTCAGTACTTC.

J is TRBJ1-1 and V is TRBV7-2, with TRBD1 matching 9 bases. The V segment lost 5 bases and the J segment 6 bases; nucleotides outside the gene matches: 7. The germline gives CDR1 SGHTA, CDR2 FQGNSA. The CDR3 extends over 14 amino acids. The CDR3 sequence is CASSIQGAFSEAFF. The CDR3 bases are TGTGCCAGCAGCATACAGGGGGCTTTCTCTGAAGCTTTCTTT.

This clonotype was counted ten times or more. The genes are TRBV27 and TRBJ1-6; D is possibly TRBD1 (6 bases). The CDR3 covers 17 residues. Germline lookup yields CDR1 MNHEY and CDR2 SMNVEV (reference sequence). Trimming shortened V by 6 bases and J by 0 bases, and 15 bases separated the two germline ends. DNA for the CDR3: TGTGCCAGCAGCCTGGACAGCCCTAGCTCCTATAATTCACCCCTCCACTTT. Translating gives CASSLDSPSSYNSPLHF.

In its sample, this clonotype was seen many times. The gene calls are TRBV20-1 and TRBJ2-1; TRBD2 agrees at 10 bases. Germline V gives CDR1 DFQATT, CDR2 SNEGSKA (reference sequence). This CDR3 spans 16 amino acids. Germline trimming cut 4 bases from V and 7 bases from J; bases unmatched to any gene: 13. The CDR3 region is CSAKRPLAGVINEQFF. The CDR3 nucleotides are TGCAGTGCTAAAAGGCCCCTAGCGGGGGTGATTAATGAGCAGTTCTTC.

This chain joins TRBV20-1 and TRBJ2-3; a possible D gene is TRBD2 (6 bases). Germline V gene data show CDR1 as DFQATT and CDR2 as SNEGSKA (reference sequence). Trimming shortened V by 0 bases and J by 2 bases, and 12 bases separated the two germline ends. The CDR3 length is 15 residues. The CDR3 DNA reads as TGCAGTGCTAGAGAAGGCGGGACTTCCACAGATACGCAGTATTTT. It yields the protein CSAREGGTSTDTQYF.

CDR3 sequence reads: CASSIPGPGELFF. For the CDR3, the DNA is TGCGCCAGCAGCATACCGGGTCCCGGGGAGCTGTTTTTT. The chain uses TRBV5-1 and TRBJ2-2; D gene uncertain. The CDR3 length is 13 residues. The germline gives CDR1 SGHRS, CDR2 YFSETQ. Deletions cut 4 bases from V and 6 bases from J, with 10 bases between.

At least ten counts were recorded for this clonotype. The chain has TRBV6-1 and TRBJ2-1, with TRBD2 matching over 8 bases. V lost 5 bases and J lost 7; bases outside the gene matches: 4. The CDR3 is 13 amino acids. Per germline, CDR1 MNHNS and CDR2 SASEGT. As DNA, the CDR3 is TGTGCCAGCAGTAGAGCGGGGGCGAATGAGCAGTTCTTC. It yields the protein CASSRAGANEQFF.

J is TRBJ2-5 and V is TRBV6-5; 10 bases are shared with TRBD2. This CDR3 has 16 residues. Germline CDR1 MNHEY, CDR2 SVGAGI. V dropped 2 bases and J dropped 5; count of bases not matched to a gene: 8. In nucleotides, the CDR3 is TGTGCCAGCAGTTACGGCCGGACTAGCGGCTCTGAGACCCAGTACTTC. This sequence encodes CASSYGRTSGSETQYF.

The gene calls are TRBV3-1 and TRBJ2-1; 7 bases match TRBD2. Germline CDR1 is LGHDT and CDR2 is YNNKEL (reference sequence). The CDR3 loop spans 13 amino acids. J lost 10 bases, V lost 1 base, and 4 bases had no gene match. CDR3 amino acids: CASSQVSGTEQFF. The CDR3 DNA reads TGTGCCAGCAGCCAAGTCAGCGGGACCGAGCAGTTCTTC.

This clonotype was recorded a few times. This sequence joins TRBV28 and TRBJ1-1; TRBD1 agrees at 8 bases. V lost 3 bases to trimming and J lost 8 bases; unmatched junction nucleotides: 8. Germline V lookup: CDR1 MDHEN, CDR2 SYDVKM. CDR3 length: 14 amino acids. As DNA, the CDR3 is TGTGCCAGCAGTTTCCCCACGACAGGGGAAGAAGCTTTCTTT. Its protein product is CASSFPTTGEEAFF.

The table lists this clonotype with many counts. This rearrangement joins TRBV20-1 to TRBJ2-5, with TRBD1 identical over 9 bases. With 6 bases clipped from V and 7 bases from J, the junction kept 6 bases outside the gene matches. The germline gives CDR1 DFQATT, CDR2 SNEGSKA (reference sequence). The CDR3 runs 12 residues. The CDR3 nucleotides read TGCAGTGCCCCAAGACAGGGGGGGACCCAGTACTTC. The encoded protein is CSAPRQGGTQYF.

Many counts were recorded for this clonotype. The V gene is TRBV6-1, the J gene TRBJ2-7; TRBD2 aligns across 11 bases. V was pared by 5 bases and J by 3 bases, with 3 bases of the junction left unmatched. Germline CDR1 and CDR2: MNHNS and SASEGT. This CDR3 has 14 amino acids. The CDR3 sequence is CASSNLAGGYEQYF. CDR3 coding DNA: TGTGCCAGCAGTAATCTAGCGGGGGGCTACGAGCAGTACTTC.

The table lists this clonotype with many counts. The rearrangement uses TRBV11-2 and TRBJ1-3, with 8 bases matching TRBD1. The germline V gene encodes CDR1 SGHAT and CDR2 FQNNGV. V lost 4 bases to trimming and J lost 2 bases; unmatched junction nucleotides: 22. The CDR3 is made up of 21 amino acids. The DNA of the CDR3 is TGTGCCAGCAGCTCCCCGGCGGACAGGGAAGTCCCAAGTCCCGCTGGAAACACCATATATTTT. Translating it yields CASSSPADREVPSPAGNTIYF.

The chain couples TRBV20-1 to TRBJ2-3; 11 bases align to TRBD2. CDR3 length: 15 amino acids. Germline trimming cut 5 bases from V and 5 bases from J; bases unmatched to any gene: 9. CDR1 DFQATT and CDR2 SNEGSKA come from the germline V gene (reference sequence). In DNA, the CDR3 is TGCAGTGCTCCTAAGCTACTAGCGGGAGAAGATACGCAGTATTTT. Translation gives CSAPKLLAGEDTQYF.

This clonotype was picked up many times. The chain uses TRBV29-1 and TRBJ1-2; D is perhaps TRBD1 (6 bases). This CDR3 region has 14 residues. Trimming removed 6 bases at V and 2 bases at J, with 16 bases between. The germline gives CDR1 SQVTM, CDR2 ANQGSEA. The CDR3 coding sequence is TGCAGCGTCGAAAAACAGGGTACAAACTATGGCTACACCTTC. It codes for CSVEKQGTNYGYTF.

This clonotype occurred many times. This chain connects TRBV3-1 to TRBJ2-1, with 8 bases that match TRBD2. The V and J ends lost 5 bases and 9 bases, in that order; junction bases with no gene match: 3. Germline V gene lookup returns CDR1 LGHDT and CDR2 YNNKEL (reference sequence). The CDR3 covers 12 residues. The CDR3 spells CASSSTSAEQFF. The DNA for the CDR3 is TGTGCCAGCAGCTCGACTAGCGCTGAGCAGTTCTTC.

This clonotype was counted at least ten times. The V gene is TRBV12-3 or TRBV12-4, the J gene TRBJ1-1; TRBD1 might be the D (6 bases). V was pared by 5 bases and J by 0 bases, with 19 bases between. The CDR3 sequence is 17 residues long. CDR3 sequence reads: CASSTEDLGQLNTEAFF. The CDR3 DNA reads TGTGCCAGCAGTACTGAGGACCTCGGACAGTTGAACACTGAAGCTTTCTTT.

In its sample, this clonotype was seen many times. A read error may produce the germline difference seen at one junction end. The chain employs TRBV9 and TRBJ1-5; D is undetermined. This CDR3 region has 13 residues. Germline values: CDR1 SGDLS, CDR2 YYNGEE. The CDR3 DNA is TGTGCCAGCAGTGTAGGTAGCAATCAGCCCCAGCATTTT. Protein: CASSVGSNQPQHF.